Listed below are T cell receptor beta chains from one sample, sequenced in a study of control samples from healthy donors and cancer patients. Measured with immunoSEQ multiplex PCR; TCRdb has only the in-frame clones, and not every one. The sample includes 100,000 to 150,000 clones, 85% to 95% seen only once; the top ten take 0.5% to 0.7%. The sample comprised PBMCs. The receptor source for this set is an elderly man with head and neck cancer. CDR3s include the opening cysteine and the closing phenylalanine or tryptophan. The order of the fields is J gene, V gene, D gene, CDR3 DNA, CDR3 protein. A D gene is named only where the DNA matches it firmly.

j_gene: TRBJ2-3
v_gene: TRBV30
d_gene: .
CDR3nt: TGTGCCTGGAGTGCTCGAGATACGCAGTATTTT
CDR3aa: CAWSARDTQYF

j_gene: TRBJ1-2
v_gene: TRBV27
d_gene: .
CDR3nt: TGTGCCAGCAGTATGAACAACGGTCTGAACTATGGCTACACCTTC
CDR3aa: CASSMNNGLNYGYTF

j_gene: TRBJ2-1
v_gene: TRBV7-9
d_gene: .
CDR3nt: TGTGCCAGCAGCATCTCCCTCAATGAGCAGTTCTTC
CDR3aa: CASSISLNEQFF

j_gene: TRBJ2-7
v_gene: TRBV6-5
d_gene: TRBD1
CDR3nt: TGTGCCAGCAGCTTACGAACAGGGGGGTACGAGCAGTACTTC
CDR3aa: CASSLRTGGYEQYF

j_gene: TRBJ1-5
v_gene: TRBV11-2
d_gene: .
CDR3nt: TGTGCCAGCAGCCGAGGCGAGGGAAAGGGACAGCCCCAGCATTTT
CDR3aa: CASSRGEGKGQPQHF

j_gene: TRBJ1-1
v_gene: TRBV29-1
d_gene: .
CDR3nt: TGCAGCGTTGAAGTAAGGGGCGCAGGGGCTGAAGCTTTCTTT
CDR3aa: CSVEVRGAGAEAFF

j_gene: TRBJ2-7
v_gene: TRBV10-3
d_gene: TRBD1
CDR3nt: TGTGCCATCAAAGCCGGGACAGGGGCCTACGAGCAGTACTTC
CDR3aa: CAIKAGTGAYEQYF

j_gene: TRBJ1-1
v_gene: TRBV6-2/TRBV6-3
d_gene: .
CDR3nt: TGTGCCAGCAGTTACCTTCAGGGGACTGAAGCTTTCTTT
CDR3aa: CASSYLQGTEAFF

j_gene: TRBJ1-5
v_gene: TRBV5-1
d_gene: .
CDR3nt: TGCGCCAGCAGCTTGGAGGCAGGGGAAGGTCAGCCCCAGCATTTT
CDR3aa: CASSLEAGEGQPQHF

j_gene: TRBJ1-2
v_gene: TRBV5-4
d_gene: .
CDR3nt: TGTGCCAGCAGATATACAGGCCTAGGAGGCTACACCTTC
CDR3aa: CASRYTGLGGYTF

j_gene: TRBJ2-7
v_gene: TRBV5-4
d_gene: TRBD2
CDR3nt: TGTGCCTGGGGGGGGCTAGCGGGACTCTCCTACGAGCAGTACTTC
CDR3aa: CAWGGLAGLSYEQYF